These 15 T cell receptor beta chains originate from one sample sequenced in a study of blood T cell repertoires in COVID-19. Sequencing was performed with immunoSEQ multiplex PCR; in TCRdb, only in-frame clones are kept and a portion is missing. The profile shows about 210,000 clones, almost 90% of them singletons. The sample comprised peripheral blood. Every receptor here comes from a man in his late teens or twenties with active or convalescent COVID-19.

CDR3 DNA sequence: TGTGCCAGCAGCACAGGGGCTCCTAATGAAAAACTGTTTTTT. It specifies CASSTGAPNEKLFF. This rearrangement joins TRBV2 to TRBJ1-4, with 7 bases lining up with TRBD1. This CDR3 has 14 amino acids. The J segment lost 3 bases and the V segment lost 6 bases, leaving 4 bases of the junction unmatched. CDR1 is SNHLY, CDR2 FYNNEI, per germline.

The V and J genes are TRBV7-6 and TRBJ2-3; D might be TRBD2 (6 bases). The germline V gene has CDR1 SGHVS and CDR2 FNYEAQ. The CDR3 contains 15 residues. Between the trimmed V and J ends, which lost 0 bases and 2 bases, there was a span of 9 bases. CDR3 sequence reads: CASSLAGGFTDTQYF. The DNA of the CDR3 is TGTGCCAGCAGCTTAGCGGGAGGCTTCACAGATACGCAGTATTTT. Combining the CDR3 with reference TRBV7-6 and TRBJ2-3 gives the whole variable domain GAGVSQSPRYKVTKRGQDVALRCDPISGHVSLYWYRQALGQGPEFLTYFNYEAQQDKSGLPNDRFSAERPEGSISTLTIQRTEQRDSAMYRCASSLAGGFTDTQYFGPGTRLTVL.

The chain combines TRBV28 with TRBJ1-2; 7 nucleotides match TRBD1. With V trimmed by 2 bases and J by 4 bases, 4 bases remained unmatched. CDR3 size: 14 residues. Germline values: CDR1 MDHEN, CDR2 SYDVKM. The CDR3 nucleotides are TGTGCCAGCAGTTTACAAGGGGGCGGCTATGGCTACACCTTC. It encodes CASSLQGGGYGYTF.

The CDR3 is CASSPLTSGHTGELFF. CDR3 coding DNA: TGTGCCAGCAGCCCACTGACTAGCGGGCACACCGGGGAGCTGTTTTTT. V and J are TRBV9 and TRBJ2-2; the match to TRBD2 covers 10 bases. Germline CDR1 SGDLS, CDR2 YYNGEE. J gave up 3 bases and V 4 bases, and 6 bases lay outside the gene matches. The CDR3 contains 16 residues.

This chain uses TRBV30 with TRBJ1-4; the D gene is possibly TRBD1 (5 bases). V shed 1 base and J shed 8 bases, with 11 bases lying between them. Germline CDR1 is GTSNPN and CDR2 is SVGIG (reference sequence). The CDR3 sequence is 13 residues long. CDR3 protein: CAWSGGGEEKLFF. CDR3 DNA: TGTGCCTGGAGTGGGGGAGGGGAGGAAAAACTGTTTTTT. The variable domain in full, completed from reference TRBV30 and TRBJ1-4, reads SQTIHQWPATLVQPVGSPLSLECTVEGTSNPNLYWYRQAAGRGLQLLFYSVGIGQISSEVPQNLSASRPQDRQFILSSKKLLLSDSGFYLCAWSGGGEEKLFFGSGTQLSVL.

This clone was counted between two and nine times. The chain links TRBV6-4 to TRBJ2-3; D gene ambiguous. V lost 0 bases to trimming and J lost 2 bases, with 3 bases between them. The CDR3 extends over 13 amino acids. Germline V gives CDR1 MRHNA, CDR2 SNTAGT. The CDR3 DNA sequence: TGTGCCAGCAGTGACTCCCACACAGATACGCAGTATTTT. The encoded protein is CASSDSHTDTQYF.

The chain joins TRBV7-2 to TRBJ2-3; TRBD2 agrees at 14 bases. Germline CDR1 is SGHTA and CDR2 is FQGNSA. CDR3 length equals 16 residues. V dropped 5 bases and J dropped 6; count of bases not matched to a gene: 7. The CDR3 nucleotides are TGTGCCAGCAGCCCACGACTAGCGGGAGGGGGGGATACGCAGTATTTT. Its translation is CASSPRLAGGGDTQYF. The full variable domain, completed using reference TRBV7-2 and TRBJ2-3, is GAGVSQSPSNKVTEKGKDVELRCDPISGHTALYWYRQSLGQGLEFLIYFQGNSAPDKSGLPSDRFSAERTGGSVSTLTIQRTQQEDSAVYLCASSPRLAGGGDTQYFGPGTRLTVL.

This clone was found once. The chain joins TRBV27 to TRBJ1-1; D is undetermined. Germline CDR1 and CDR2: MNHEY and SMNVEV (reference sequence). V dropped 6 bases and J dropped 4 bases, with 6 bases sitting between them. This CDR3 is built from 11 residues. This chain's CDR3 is CASRYGTEAFF. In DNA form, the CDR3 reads TGTGCCAGCAGATACGGCACTGAAGCTTTCTTT.

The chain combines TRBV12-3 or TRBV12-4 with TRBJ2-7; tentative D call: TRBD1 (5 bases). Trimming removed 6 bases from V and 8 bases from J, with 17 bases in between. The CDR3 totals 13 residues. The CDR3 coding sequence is TGTGCCAGCAGCCTGGGGCTCATACGCCAGCAGTACTTC. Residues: CASSLGLIRQQYF.

The CDR3 sequence is CASSASGGKNTEAFF. DNA of the CDR3: TGCGCCAGCAGCGCGAGTGGGGGGAAGAACACTGAAGCTTTCTTT. The rearrangement links TRBV5-1 to TRBJ1-1; D might be TRBD1 (5 bases). The CDR3 is made up of 15 amino acids. Trimming stripped 4 bases from V and 1 base from J, with 14 bases between. Germline CDR1 reads SGHRS; CDR2 reads YFSETQ.

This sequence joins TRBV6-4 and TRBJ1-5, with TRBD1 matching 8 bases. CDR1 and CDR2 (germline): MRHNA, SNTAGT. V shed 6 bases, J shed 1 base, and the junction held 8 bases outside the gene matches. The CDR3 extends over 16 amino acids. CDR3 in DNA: TGTGCCAGCAGGACAGGGGCCGAGACGAGCAATCAGCCCCAGCATTTT. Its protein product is CASRTGAETSNQPQHF.

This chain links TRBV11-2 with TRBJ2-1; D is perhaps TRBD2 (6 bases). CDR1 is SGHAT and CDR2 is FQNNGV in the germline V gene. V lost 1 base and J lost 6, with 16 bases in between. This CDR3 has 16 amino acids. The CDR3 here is CASSLVARGLGNEQFF. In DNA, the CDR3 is TGTGCCAGCAGCTTAGTTGCCCGGGGGTTGGGCAATGAGCAGTTCTTC.

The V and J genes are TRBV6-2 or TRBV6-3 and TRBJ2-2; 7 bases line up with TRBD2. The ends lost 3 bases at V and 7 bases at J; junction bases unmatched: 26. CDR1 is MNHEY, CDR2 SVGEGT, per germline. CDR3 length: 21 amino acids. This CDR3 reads CASSYFRDGVSWTRRIGELFF. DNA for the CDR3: TGTGCCAGCAGTTATTTTCGAGACGGTGTGAGCTGGACTAGACGGATCGGGGAGCTGTTTTTT.

Here the CDR3 reads CASRTGLNTEAFF. The CDR3 nucleotides read TGTGCCAGCCGGACAGGTTTGAACACTGAAGCTTTCTTT. The chain uses TRBV19 and TRBJ1-1; 7 nucleotides align to TRBD1. V was pared by 9 bases and J by 0 bases, with 4 bases of the junction left unmatched. There are 13 residues in the CDR3. Germline V lookup: CDR1 LNHDA, CDR2 SQIVND (reference sequence).

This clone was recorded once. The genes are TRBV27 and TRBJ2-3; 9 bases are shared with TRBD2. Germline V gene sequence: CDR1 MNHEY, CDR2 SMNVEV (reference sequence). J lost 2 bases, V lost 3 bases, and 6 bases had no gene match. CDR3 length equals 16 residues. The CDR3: CASSFFLAGYTDTQYF. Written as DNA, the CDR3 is TGTGCCAGCAGTTTTTTCCTAGCGGGATACACAGATACGCAGTATTTT.